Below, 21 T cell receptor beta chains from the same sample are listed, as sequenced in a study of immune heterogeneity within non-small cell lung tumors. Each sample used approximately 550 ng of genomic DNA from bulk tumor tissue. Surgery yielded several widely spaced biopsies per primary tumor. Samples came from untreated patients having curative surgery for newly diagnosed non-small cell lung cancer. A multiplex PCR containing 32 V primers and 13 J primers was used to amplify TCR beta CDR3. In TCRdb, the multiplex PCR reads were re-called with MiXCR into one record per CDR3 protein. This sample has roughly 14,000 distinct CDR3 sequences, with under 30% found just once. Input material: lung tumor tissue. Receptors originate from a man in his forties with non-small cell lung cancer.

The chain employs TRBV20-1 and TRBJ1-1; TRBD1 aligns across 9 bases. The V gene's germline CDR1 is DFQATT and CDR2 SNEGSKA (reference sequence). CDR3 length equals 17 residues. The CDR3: CRGLSGTGRLMNTEAFF. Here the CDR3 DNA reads TGCAGGGGACTCTCCGGGACAGGGCGCCTCATGAACACTGAAGCTTTCTTT.

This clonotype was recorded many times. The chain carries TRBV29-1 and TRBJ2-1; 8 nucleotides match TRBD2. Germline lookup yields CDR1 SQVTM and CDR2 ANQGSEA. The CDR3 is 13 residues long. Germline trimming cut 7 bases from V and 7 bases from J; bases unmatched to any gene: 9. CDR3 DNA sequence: TGCAGCGCAAGGAGCGGGAGTGAAAATGAGCAGTTCTTC. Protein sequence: CSARSGSENEQFF.

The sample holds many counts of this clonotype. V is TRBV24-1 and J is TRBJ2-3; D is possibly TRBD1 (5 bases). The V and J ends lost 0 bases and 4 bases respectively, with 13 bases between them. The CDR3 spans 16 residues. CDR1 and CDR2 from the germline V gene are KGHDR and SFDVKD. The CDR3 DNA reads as TGTGCCACCAGTGATTTGTCAACCCAGGGCGCAGATACGCAGTATTTT. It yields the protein CATSDLSTQGADTQYF.

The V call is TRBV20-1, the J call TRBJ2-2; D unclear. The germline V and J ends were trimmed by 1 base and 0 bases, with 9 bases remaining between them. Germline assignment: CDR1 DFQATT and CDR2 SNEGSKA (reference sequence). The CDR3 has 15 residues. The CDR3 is CSARVVGSNTGELFF. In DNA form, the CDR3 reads TGCAGTGCTAGAGTCGTGGGCTCGAACACCGGGGAGCTGTTTTTT.

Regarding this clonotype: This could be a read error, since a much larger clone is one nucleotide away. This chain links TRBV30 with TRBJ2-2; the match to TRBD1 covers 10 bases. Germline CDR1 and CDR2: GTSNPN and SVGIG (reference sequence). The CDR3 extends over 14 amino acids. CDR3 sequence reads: CSWIGQGVTGELFF. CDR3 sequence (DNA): TGTTCCTGGATCGGACAGGGGGTTACCGGGGAGCTGTTTTTT.

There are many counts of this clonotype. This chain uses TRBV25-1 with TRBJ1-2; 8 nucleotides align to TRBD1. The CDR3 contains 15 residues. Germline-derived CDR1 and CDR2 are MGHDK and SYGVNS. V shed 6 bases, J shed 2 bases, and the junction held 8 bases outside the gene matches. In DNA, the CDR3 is TGTGCCAGCAGCCCTACCAGGACAGGGAACTATGGCTACACCTTC. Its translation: CASSPTRTGNYGYTF.

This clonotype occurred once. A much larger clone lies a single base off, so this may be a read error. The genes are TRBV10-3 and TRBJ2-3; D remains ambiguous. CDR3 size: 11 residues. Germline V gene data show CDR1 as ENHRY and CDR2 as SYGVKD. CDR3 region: CATTFMDTQCF. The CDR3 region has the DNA TGTGCCACCACCTTCATGGATACGCAGTGTTTT.

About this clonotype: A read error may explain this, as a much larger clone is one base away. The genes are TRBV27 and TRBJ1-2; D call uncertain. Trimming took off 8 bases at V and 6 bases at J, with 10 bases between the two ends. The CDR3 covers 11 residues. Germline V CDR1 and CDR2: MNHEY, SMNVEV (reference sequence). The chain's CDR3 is CASGSVDGYTF. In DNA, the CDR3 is TGTGCCAGCGGATCCGTAGATGGCTACACCTTC.

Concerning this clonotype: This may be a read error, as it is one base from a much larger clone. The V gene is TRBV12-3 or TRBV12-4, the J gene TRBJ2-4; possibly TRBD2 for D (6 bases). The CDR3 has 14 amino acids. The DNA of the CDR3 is TGTTCCAGCAGTTTCTCTCCGGGGGAGAACATTCAGTACTTC. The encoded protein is CSSSFSPGENIQYF.

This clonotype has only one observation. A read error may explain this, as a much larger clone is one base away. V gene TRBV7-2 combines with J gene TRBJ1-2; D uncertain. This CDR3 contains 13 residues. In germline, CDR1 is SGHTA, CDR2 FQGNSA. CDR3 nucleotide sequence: TGTGCCAGCAGATTAGTGGGGAACTATGGCTACACCTTC. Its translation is CASRLVGNYGYTF.

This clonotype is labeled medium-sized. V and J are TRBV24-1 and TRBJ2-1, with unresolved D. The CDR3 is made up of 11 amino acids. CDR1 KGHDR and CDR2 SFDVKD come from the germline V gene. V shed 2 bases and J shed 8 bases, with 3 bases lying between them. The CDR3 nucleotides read TGTGCCACCAGTGATTCATATGAGCAGTTCTTC. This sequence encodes CATSDSYEQFF.

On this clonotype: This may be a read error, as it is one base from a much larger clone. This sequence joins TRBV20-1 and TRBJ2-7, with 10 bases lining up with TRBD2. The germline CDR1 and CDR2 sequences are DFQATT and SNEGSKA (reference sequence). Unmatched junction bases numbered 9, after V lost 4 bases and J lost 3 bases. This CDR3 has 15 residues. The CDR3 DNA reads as TGCAGTGCTAACCCCACTAGCGGGACTCTCTACGAGCAGTACTTC. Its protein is CSANPTSGTLYEQYF.

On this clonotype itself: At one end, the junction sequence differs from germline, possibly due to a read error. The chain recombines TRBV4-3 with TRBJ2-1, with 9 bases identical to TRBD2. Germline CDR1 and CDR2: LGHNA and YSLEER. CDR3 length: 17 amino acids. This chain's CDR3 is CASSQSPSGILGNDQFF. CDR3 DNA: TGCGCCAGCAGCCAAAGCCCTAGCGGGATTTTGGGCAATGATCAGTTCTTC.

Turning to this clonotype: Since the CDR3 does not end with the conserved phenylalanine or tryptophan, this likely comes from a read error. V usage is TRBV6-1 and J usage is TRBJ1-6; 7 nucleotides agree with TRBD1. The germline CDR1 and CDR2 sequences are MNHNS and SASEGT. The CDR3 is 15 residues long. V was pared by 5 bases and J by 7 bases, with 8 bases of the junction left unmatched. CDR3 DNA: TGTGCCAGCAGTACGACCGGGACAGCAAATTCACCCCTCCACTAT. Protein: CASSTTGTANSPLHY.

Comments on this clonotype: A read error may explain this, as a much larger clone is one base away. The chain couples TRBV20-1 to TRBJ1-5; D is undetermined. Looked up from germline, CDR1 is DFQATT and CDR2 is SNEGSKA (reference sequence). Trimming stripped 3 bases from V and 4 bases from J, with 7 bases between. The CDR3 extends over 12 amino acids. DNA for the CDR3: TGCAGTGCTAGGGACGTGAATCAGCCCCAGCATTTT. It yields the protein CSARDVNQPQHF.

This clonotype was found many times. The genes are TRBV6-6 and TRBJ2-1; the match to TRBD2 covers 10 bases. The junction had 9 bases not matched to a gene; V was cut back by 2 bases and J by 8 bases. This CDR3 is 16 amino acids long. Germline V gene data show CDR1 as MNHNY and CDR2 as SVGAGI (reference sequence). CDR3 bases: TGTGCCAGCAGTTACGGATTAACTAGCGGGAATGATGAGCAGTTCTTC. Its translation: CASSYGLTSGNDEQFF.

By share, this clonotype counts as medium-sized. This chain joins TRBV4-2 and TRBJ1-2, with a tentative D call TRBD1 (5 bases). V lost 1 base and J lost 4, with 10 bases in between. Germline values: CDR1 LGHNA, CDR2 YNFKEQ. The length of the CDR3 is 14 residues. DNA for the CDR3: TGTGCCAGCAGCCAAGGGCAGGGCGGCTATGGCTACACCTTC. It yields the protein CASSQGQGGYGYTF.

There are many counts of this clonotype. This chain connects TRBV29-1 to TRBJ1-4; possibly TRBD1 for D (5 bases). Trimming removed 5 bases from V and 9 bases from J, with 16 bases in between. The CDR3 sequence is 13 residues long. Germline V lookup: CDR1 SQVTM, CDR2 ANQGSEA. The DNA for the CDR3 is TGCAGCGTTCTTCTGATTCGGGGGAAAAAACTGTTTTTT. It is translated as CSVLLIRGKKLFF.

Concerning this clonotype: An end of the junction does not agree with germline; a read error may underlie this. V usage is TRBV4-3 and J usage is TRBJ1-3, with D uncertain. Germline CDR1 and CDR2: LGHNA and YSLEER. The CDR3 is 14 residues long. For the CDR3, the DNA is TGCGCAAGCAGCCAAGCGTTCACGGGAAGCACCATATATTTT. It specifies CASSQAFTGSTIYF.

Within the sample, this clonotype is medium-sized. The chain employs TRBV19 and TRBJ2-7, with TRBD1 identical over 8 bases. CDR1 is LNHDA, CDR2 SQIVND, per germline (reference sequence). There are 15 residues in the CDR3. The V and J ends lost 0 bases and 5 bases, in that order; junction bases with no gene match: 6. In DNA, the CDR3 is TGTGCCAGTAGTATAGAGGACGGCAGGGGGCACGAGCAGTACTTC. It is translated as CASSIEDGRGHEQYF. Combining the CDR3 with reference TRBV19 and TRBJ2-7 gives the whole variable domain DGGITQSPKYLFRKEGQNVTLSCEQNLNHDAMYWYRQDPGQGLRLIYYSQIVNDFQKGDIAEGYSVSREKKESFPLTVTSAQKNPTAFYLCASSIEDGRGHEQYFGPGTRLTVT.

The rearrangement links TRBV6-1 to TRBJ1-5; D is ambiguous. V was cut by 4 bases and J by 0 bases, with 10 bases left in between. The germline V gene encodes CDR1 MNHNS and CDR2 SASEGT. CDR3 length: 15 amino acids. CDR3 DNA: TGTGCCAGCAGTGGAGCGGATTTTAGCAATCAGCCCCAGCATTTT. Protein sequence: CASSGADFSNQPQHF.